Reported below is one T cell receptor (beta chain). Which antigen it targets is not known. Per-base qualities were not stored, and no clone one base away is much larger. The library relied on the immunoSEQ multiplex PCR assay. Adaptive Biotechnologies carried out high-throughput TCR-beta CDR3 sequencing of genomic DNA for most patients. The paper's processing steps were these. TCR sequencing data for 15 to 20 patients were retrieved from Adaptive's ImmunoSEQ software; three other patients were processed with MiXCR and VDJtools. CDR3 nucleotide sequences shared between donor and recipient were removed because the origin of such sequences could not be assigned. At least 2-fold expansion over unstimulated cells and a minimum CFSE-low frequency of 0.002% (template counts) or 0.001% (read counts) were required for clones to be classified as alloreactive. Mappable clones were those detected in sequenced pre-transplant spleen, lymph node, or MLR CFSE-low populations of the donor or recipient. The cumulative frequency of alloreactive clones was calculated as a percentage of all sequences, weighted by copy number. As stored in TCRdb, this immuneACCESS dataset retains in-frame rearrangements with V and J assigned. A fraction of the clones does not appear; measured against another copy, unresolved V genes explain less than half of the discrepancy, and the remainder lacks a known reason. That table gives V, J and clone size, and the DNA gave D and trimming. For this sample there are 29,000 or so clones; around 90% appear just once. The top ten hold under 14% of the sample.

Blood samples were collected up to 4 times in the first month after transplant and then at least monthly when available. The sample comes from a study of graft-versus-host responses after intestinal transplantation listed by TCRdb under 2021. Study-wide context: The transplants that recipients received were multivisceral, liver-intestinal, or isolated intestinal. A peak of at least 4% donor T cells among recipient peripheral blood mononuclear cells was the definition used for donor T cell macrochimerism. Instead of going to the commercial service, samples from a few later patients were sequenced in-house on an Illumina MiSeq and processed with MiXCR. To identify alloreactive clones, pre-transplant mixed lymphocyte reaction products were sequenced and then compared with unstimulated pre-transplant donor and recipient T cells. The cohort enrolled 24 intestinal transplant recipients, one of whom was a retransplant, and a few patients without pretransplant specimens were excluded. All recipients received anti-thymocyte globulin induction followed by maintenance tacrolimus and steroids for 3 to 4 years. After intestinal transplantation, graft-versus-host and host-versus-graft alloreactive T cell clones in the graft, circulation and bone marrow were tracked using bulk TCR-beta CDR3 sequencing. Study-wide conclusions, independent of this receptor: GvH clones were detected in recipient bone marrow, and some of these GvH clones were observed earlier in ileal mucosa or blood, consistent with an intestinal mucosal origin. The relatively low number and heterogeneity of intestinal transplant patients limited the conclusions. Early after transplant, peak levels of circulating GvH clones were found to be associated with declines in HvG clones. Patients with donor T cell macrochimerism had high GvH to HvG T cell clonal ratios in their allografts.

The germline V end is reduced by 8 bases and the J end by 3 bases; junction bases left unmatched: 10. The CDR3, cysteine through phenylalanine, is 15 amino acids long. Only the CDR3 DNA is retained, 45 bases long and in frame from the first base. CDR1 MNHNY and CDR2 SVGAGI are derived from the germline V gene (reference sequence). Recombination linked TRBV6-6 to TRBJ2-7, and 10 junctional nucleotides match TRBD1. This TCR was recovered from a human patient who received an intestinal transplant, so some T cells may come from the graft donor. The sequencing here drew on PBMCs, taken 450 to 460 days after intestinal transplantation. This receptor has the CDR3 CASRKGDRGFYEQYF. The nucleotide sequence reads TGTGCCAGCCGAAAGGGGGACAGGGGTTTCTACGAGCAGTACTTC.